The clone carrying this T cell receptor (beta chain) appeared many times. Antigen: not known. The library targeted TCRbeta and was prepared with unique molecular identifiers. TCRdb re-derived calls from the PCR reads in MiXCR, one entry per CDR3 protein. This sample has 6,600 or so distinct CDR3 sequences, with around 5% found just once. Germline V lookup: CDR1 DFQATT, CDR2 SNEGSKA (reference sequence). V was clipped by 2 bases and J by 3 bases, with 15 bases between them. The CDR3 length is 15 residues. The record originates from a study of T-cell reconstitution after alpha-beta-depleted transplantation in children. Overall study findings and caveats: Newly produced T cells mostly accounted for T-cell counts and diversity one year post-transplant.

The material sequenced was PBMCs, mostly from graft donor cells, taken 180 days after TCRalphabeta/CD19-depleted stem cell transplant. The receptor was derived from a child less than two years old who had a stem cell transplant for acute myeloid leukemia, so the T cells may come from the graft donor. V gene TRBV20-1 combines with J gene TRBJ2-3; D gene ambiguous. CDR3: CSARNVGVWTDTQYF. CDR3 DNA: TGCAGTGCTAGAAATGTTGGGGTATGGACAGATACGCAGTATTTT.